This passage covers 20 T cell receptor beta chains from one sample sequenced in a study of T cells after yellow fever vaccination. TCRdb re-called the 5' RACE reads with MiXCR, one entry per CDR3 protein. The table shows about 330,000 distinct CDR3 sequences, with roughly 3.9% occurring only once. This material consisted of PBMCs, taken 5 days after the yellow fever booster vaccination. The source of these receptors is a man younger than 30 who received the YFV17D yellow fever vaccine.

Only a few counts were recorded for this clonotype. The genes are TRBV29-1 and TRBJ2-7; D is perhaps TRBD1 or TRBD2 (6 bases each). The germline CDR1 and CDR2 sequences are SQVTM and ANQGSEA. CDR3 length equals 13 residues. The V gene lost 6 bases and the J gene lost 3 bases, with 15 bases spanning the gap. The chain's CDR3 is CSVNPGANYEQYF. The DNA of the CDR3 is TGCAGCGTCAACCCGGGGGCGAACTACGAGCAGTACTTC.

The CDR3 DNA is TGCGCCAGCAGCTTGGTACCCCCCGGGGAGCTGTTTTTT. This gives the protein CASSLVPPGELFF. The rearrangement links TRBV5-1 to TRBJ2-2; D not resolved. Trimming removed 0 bases at V and 6 bases at J, with 6 bases between. This CDR3 has 13 residues. The V gene's germline CDR1 is SGHRS and CDR2 YFSETQ.

This clonotype was picked up many times. This chain uses TRBV7-2 with TRBJ2-7; D is perhaps TRBD1 or TRBD2 (5 bases each). The ends were cut back, 5 bases at V and 4 bases at J, with 18 bases in the middle. Germline assignment: CDR1 SGHTA and CDR2 FQGNSA. The CDR3 length is 15 residues. In DNA form, the CDR3 reads TGTGCCAGCAGCCCCCTCGTGGGGGACGGGTACGAGCAGTACTTC. Its translation is CASSPLVGDGYEQYF.

The genes are TRBV18 and TRBJ2-3, with TRBD1 as a possible D gene (6 bases). Germline V CDR1 and CDR2: KGHSH, LQKENI. With 4 bases removed from V and 14 bases from J, the gap between germline ends came to 16 bases. The CDR3 runs to 12 residues. CDR3 loop: CASSLSGQNGYF. In DNA form, the CDR3 reads TGTGCCAGCTCACTGTCGGGACAAAACGGGTATTTT.

This clonotype was seen a handful of times. The chain carries TRBV5-1 and TRBJ1-6; D is perhaps TRBD1 (6 bases). Trimming removed 1 base at V and 8 bases at J, with 13 bases between. This CDR3 is built from 15 residues. CDR1 SGHRS and CDR2 YFSETQ come from the germline V gene. This CDR3 is CASSLRGGDDSPLHF. For the CDR3, the DNA is TGCGCCAGCAGCTTGCGAGGGGGAGACGATTCACCCCTCCACTTT.

This clonotype showed up many times. The rearrangement links TRBV20-1 to TRBJ2-1; D uncertain. CDR1 and CDR2 from the germline V gene are DFQATT and SNEGSKA (reference sequence). V was clipped by 5 bases and J by 7 bases, with 18 bases between them. There are 14 residues in the CDR3. The CDR3 here is CSASAAPGLNEQFF. The CDR3 bases are TGCAGTGCTTCGGCCGCCCCTGGTCTAAATGAGCAGTTCTTC.

The chain employs TRBV7-6 and TRBJ2-4; 7 bases align to TRBD1. Germline values: CDR1 SGHVS, CDR2 FNYEAQ. The CDR3 totals 16 residues. V shed 10 bases and J 1 base; nucleotides not matched to a gene: 13. For the CDR3, the DNA is TGTGCCACCCGAAGCTGGGACAGATTCGCCAAAAACATTCAGTACTTC. Its translation is CATRSWDRFAKNIQYF.

This chain uses TRBV11-2 with TRBJ2-5; 8 nucleotides match TRBD2. This CDR3 has 16 residues. V lost 5 bases, J lost 6 bases, and 14 bases stayed unmatched. The V gene's germline CDR1 is SGHAT and CDR2 FQNNGV. Here the CDR3 DNA reads TGTGCCAGCAGCCCAACCGCCCGGGGGGGTGTACAGACCCAGTACTTC. This sequence encodes CASSPTARGGVQTQYF.

This chain links TRBV12-3 or TRBV12-4 with TRBJ2-3; D ambiguous. This CDR3 contains 12 residues. V was shortened by 6 bases and J by 6 bases, with 10 bases between the two germline ends. This chain's CDR3 is CASSQSMDTQYF. The CDR3 DNA is TGTGCCAGCAGCCAGTCCATGGATACGCAGTATTTT.

This clonotype has a handful of counts. The chain combines TRBV5-1 with TRBJ1-3, with D unresolved. From germline, CDR1 is SGHRS and CDR2 YFSETQ. There are 13 residues in the CDR3. Trimming stripped 7 bases from V and 2 bases from J, with 10 bases between. DNA of the CDR3: TGCGCCAGCCAAAGGGAGACTGGAAACACCATATATTTT. Amino acid sequence: CASQRETGNTIYF.

This clonotype showed up many times. CDR3 DNA sequence: TGTGCCAGCAGCCTCCTACTAGCGGGGGAGCAGTTCTTC. Its translation: CASSLLLAGEQFF. The chain combines TRBV6-2 or TRBV6-3 with TRBJ2-1, with TRBD2 matching over 10 bases. Germline-derived CDR1 and CDR2 are MNHEY and SVGEGT. The trim removed 6 bases at V and 10 bases at J, leaving 6 bases unmatched. The CDR3 covers 13 residues.

This clonotype was detected once. The chain has TRBV5-4 and TRBJ2-3; weak D call: TRBD1 (6 bases). The CDR3 extends over 13 amino acids. Germline CDR1 reads SGHNT; CDR2 reads YYREEE (reference sequence). V lost 7 bases, J lost 0 bases, and 9 bases lay in between. This CDR3 reads CASWTVSTDTQYF. For the CDR3, the DNA is TGTGCCAGCTGGACAGTTAGCACAGATACGCAGTATTTT.

This clonotype was seen repeatedly, ten times or more. The V call is TRBV6-5, the J call TRBJ2-1, with 7 bases fitting TRBD1. Germline CDR1 is MNHEY and CDR2 is SVGAGI. This CDR3 spans 15 amino acids. Unmatched junction bases numbered 5, after V lost 0 bases and J lost 6 bases. The CDR3 loop reads CASSYSTGFRNEQFF. CDR3 DNA: TGTGCCAGCAGTTACTCGACAGGGTTTCGCAATGAGCAGTTCTTC.

This clonotype was picked up a small number of times. This chain connects TRBV6-2 or TRBV6-3 to TRBJ1-1, with D possibly matching TRBD1 (5 bases). The CDR3 is 12 residues long. Trimming stripped 7 bases from V and 7 bases from J, with 13 bases between. Germline V gives CDR1 MNHEY, CDR2 SVGEGT. The CDR3 coding sequence is TGTGCCAGCACTAAGGACAATAATGAAGCTTTCTTT. Encoded protein: CASTKDNNEAFF.

This clonotype was counted only a few times. The chain has TRBV5-1 and TRBJ2-7; D might be TRBD1 (6 bases). The V gene's germline CDR1 is SGHRS and CDR2 YFSETQ. V lost 4 bases to trimming and J lost 2 bases, with 13 bases between them. CDR3 size: 14 residues. The CDR3 is CASSLNRDTYEQYV. The CDR3 DNA is TGCGCCAGCAGCCTGAACCGGGACACCTACGAGCAGTACGTC.

In this sample, this clonotype turned up a few times. The V gene is TRBV12-3 or TRBV12-4, the J gene TRBJ2-5; TRBD1 aligns across 7 bases. CDR3 length: 13 amino acids. Trimming cost V 7 bases and J 3 bases; bases outside gene matches: 5. CDR3 amino acids: CASNADRKETQYF. The CDR3 nucleotides are TGTGCCAGCAACGCGGACAGGAAAGAGACCCAGTACTTC.

This clonotype was detected ten times or more. V gene TRBV6-6 combines with J gene TRBJ1-3, with D perhaps matching TRBD1 (5 bases). Looked up from germline, CDR1 is MNHNY and CDR2 is SVGAGI (reference sequence). With 2 bases removed from V and 3 bases from J, the gap between germline ends came to 14 bases. The CDR3 is 16 residues long. In DNA form, the CDR3 reads TGTGCCAGCAGTTACGCGGCAGGGAGGCTTGGAAACACCATATATTTT. It codes for CASSYAAGRLGNTIYF.

This clonotype was recorded at least ten times. This chain links TRBV12-3 or TRBV12-4 with TRBJ2-6, with D perhaps TRBD1 (5 bases). V lost 5 bases and J lost 2, with 10 bases in between. The CDR3 spans 15 residues. CDR3 nucleotides: TGTGCCAGCAGTCGCTCCAGGGCTGGGGCCAACGTCCTGACTTTC. Translation gives CASSRSRAGANVLTF.

The chain employs TRBV20-1 and TRBJ1-2; tentatively, D is TRBD1 (6 bases). CDR1 and CDR2 from the germline V gene are DFQATT and SNEGSKA (reference sequence). This CDR3 has 12 amino acids. V was shortened by 5 bases and J by 4 bases, with 11 bases between the two germline ends. CDR3 sequence: CSALQGPYGYTF. In DNA, the CDR3 is TGCAGTGCTCTACAGGGCCCCTATGGCTACACCTTC.

At least ten counts were recorded for this clonotype. The chain employs TRBV5-1 and TRBJ2-3; TRBD2 matches 9 bases. There are 15 residues in the CDR3. V was clipped by 1 base and J by 6 bases; unmatched bases: 6. Germline CDR1 is SGHRS and CDR2 is YFSETQ. The CDR3 DNA follows: TGCGCCAGCAGCTTGCTGGCGGGGGGGCCTGATACGCAGTATTTT. This sequence encodes CASSLLAGGPDTQYF.